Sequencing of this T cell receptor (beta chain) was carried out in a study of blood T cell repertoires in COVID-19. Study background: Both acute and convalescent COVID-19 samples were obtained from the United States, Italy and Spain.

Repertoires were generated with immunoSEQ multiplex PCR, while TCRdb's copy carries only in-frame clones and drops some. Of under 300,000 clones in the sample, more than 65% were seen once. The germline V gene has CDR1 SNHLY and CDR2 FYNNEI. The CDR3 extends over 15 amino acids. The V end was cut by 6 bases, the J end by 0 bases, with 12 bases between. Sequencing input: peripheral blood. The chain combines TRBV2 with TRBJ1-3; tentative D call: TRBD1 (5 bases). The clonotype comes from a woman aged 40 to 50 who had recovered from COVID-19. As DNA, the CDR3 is TGTGCCAGCAGGAGGGACTCCGCCTCTGGAAACACCATATATTTT. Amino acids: CASRRDSASGNTIYF.